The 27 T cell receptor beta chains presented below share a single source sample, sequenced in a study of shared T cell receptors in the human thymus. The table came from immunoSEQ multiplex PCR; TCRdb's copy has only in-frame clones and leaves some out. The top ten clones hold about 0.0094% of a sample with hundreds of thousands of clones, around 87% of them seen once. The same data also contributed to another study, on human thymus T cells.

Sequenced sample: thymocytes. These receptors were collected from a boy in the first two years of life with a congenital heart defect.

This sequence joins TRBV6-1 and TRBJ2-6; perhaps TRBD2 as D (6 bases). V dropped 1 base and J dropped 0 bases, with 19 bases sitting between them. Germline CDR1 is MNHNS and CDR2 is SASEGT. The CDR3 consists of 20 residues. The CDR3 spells CASSEEGRQLPDSGANVLTF. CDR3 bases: TGTGCCAGCAGTGAAGAGGGGAGGCAGCTCCCAGACTCTGGGGCCAACGTCCTGACTTTC.

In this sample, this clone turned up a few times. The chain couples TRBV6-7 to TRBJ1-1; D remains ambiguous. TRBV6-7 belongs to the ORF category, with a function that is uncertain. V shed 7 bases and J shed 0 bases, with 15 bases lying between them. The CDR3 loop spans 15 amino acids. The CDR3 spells CASNPRTGMNTEAFF. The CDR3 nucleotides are TGTGCCAGCAATCCCAGGACGGGGATGAACACTGAAGCTTTCTTT.

This chain's CDR3 is CASRSPTGELFF. The CDR3 region has the DNA TGTGCCAGCAGGAGCCCCACCGGGGAGCTGTTTTTT. This chain joins TRBV2 and TRBJ2-2; no firm D call. This CDR3 contains 12 residues. Germline assignment: CDR1 SNHLY and CDR2 FYNNEI. Trimming removed 6 bases at V and 4 bases at J, with 6 bases between.

The chain's CDR3 is CASSLGAARDSLGYTF. CDR3 bases: TGTGCCAGCAGCTTAGGGGCTGCGCGGGACAGTCTGGGCTACACCTTC. V and J are TRBV11-2 and TRBJ1-2; 7 bases are a match to TRBD1. The CDR3 is made up of 16 amino acids. V lost 1 base and J lost 8; bases outside the gene matches: 13. Germline CDR1 reads SGHAT; CDR2 reads FQNNGV.

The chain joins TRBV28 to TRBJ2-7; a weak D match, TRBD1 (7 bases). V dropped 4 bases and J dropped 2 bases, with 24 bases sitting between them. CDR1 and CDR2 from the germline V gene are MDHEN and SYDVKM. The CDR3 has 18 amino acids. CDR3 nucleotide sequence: TGTGCCAGCAGTTCCCTTCCCCGCGCGCGGGACAGACCCTACGAGCAGTACTTC. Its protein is CASSSLPRARDRPYEQYF.

The CDR3 is CASSLRVGTGPVYGYTF. CDR3 DNA: TGTGCCAGCAGCCTAAGGGTCGGGACAGGGCCTGTCTATGGCTACACCTTC. V and J are TRBV14 and TRBJ1-2, with 9 bases fitting TRBD1. This CDR3 has 17 residues. The germline V gene encodes CDR1 SGHDN and CDR2 FVKESK. J gave up 4 bases and V 4 bases, and 13 bases lay outside the gene matches.

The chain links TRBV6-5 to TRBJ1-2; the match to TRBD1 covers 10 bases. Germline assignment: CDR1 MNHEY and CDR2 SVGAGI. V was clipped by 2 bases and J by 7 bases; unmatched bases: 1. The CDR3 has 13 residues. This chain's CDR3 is CASSYGQGGGYTF. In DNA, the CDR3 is TGTGCCAGCAGTTACGGACAGGGGGGTGGCTACACCTTC.

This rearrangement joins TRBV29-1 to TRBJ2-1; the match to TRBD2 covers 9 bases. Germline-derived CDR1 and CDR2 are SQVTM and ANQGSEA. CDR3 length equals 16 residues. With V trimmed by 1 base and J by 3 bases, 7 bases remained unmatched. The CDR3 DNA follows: TGCAGCGTTGAAGGGCTGGCGGGAGGGCTCTACAATGAGCAGTTCTTC. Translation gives CSVEGLAGGLYNEQFF.

This CDR3 reads CASRDSRGTYGYTF. CDR3 bases: TGTGCCAGCAGAGATTCTAGGGGAACCTATGGCTACACCTTC. The V gene is TRBV2, the J gene TRBJ1-2, with D tentatively TRBD1 (5 bases). V dropped 6 bases and J dropped 4 bases, with 15 bases sitting between them. The CDR3 loop spans 14 amino acids. Germline V gene sequence: CDR1 SNHLY, CDR2 FYNNEI.

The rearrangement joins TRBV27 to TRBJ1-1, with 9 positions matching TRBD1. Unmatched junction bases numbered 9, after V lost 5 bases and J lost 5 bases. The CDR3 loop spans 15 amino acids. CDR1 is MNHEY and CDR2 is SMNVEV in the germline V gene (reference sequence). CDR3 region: CASSLTQGAQTEAFF. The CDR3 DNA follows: TGTGCCAGCAGTCTCACACAGGGGGCTCAGACTGAAGCTTTCTTT.

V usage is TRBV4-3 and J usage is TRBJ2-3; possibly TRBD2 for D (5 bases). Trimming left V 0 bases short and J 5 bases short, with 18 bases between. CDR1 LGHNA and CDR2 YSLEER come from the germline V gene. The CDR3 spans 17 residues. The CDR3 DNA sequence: TGCGCCAGCAGCCAAGATTATCGGACTGCGGCGGGAGATACGCAGTATTTT. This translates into CASSQDYRTAAGDTQYF.

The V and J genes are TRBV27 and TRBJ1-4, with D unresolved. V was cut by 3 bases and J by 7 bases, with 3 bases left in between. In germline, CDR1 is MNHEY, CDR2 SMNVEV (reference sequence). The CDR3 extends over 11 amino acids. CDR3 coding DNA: TGTGCCAGCAGTTTCCGTGAAAAACTGTTTTTT. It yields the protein CASSFREKLFF.

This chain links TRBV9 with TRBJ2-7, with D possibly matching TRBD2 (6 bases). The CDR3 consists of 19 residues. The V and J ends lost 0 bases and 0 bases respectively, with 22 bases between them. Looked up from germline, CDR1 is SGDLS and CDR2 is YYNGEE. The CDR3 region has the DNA TGTGCCAGCAGCGTAGGGGGACCCAGGGAGGACGGGAGCTCCTACGAGCAGTACTTC. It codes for CASSVGGPREDGSSYEQYF.

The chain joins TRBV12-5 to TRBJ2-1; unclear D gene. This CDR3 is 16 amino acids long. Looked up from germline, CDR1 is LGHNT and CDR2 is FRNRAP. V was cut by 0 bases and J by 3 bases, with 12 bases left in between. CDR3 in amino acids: CASGLVRITNYNEQFF. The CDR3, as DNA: TGTGCTAGTGGTTTGGTCAGGATAACCAACTACAATGAGCAGTTCTTC.

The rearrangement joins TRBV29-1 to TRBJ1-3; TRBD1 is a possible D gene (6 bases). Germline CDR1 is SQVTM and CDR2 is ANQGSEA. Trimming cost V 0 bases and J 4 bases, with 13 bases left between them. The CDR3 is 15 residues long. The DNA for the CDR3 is TGCAGCGTTGAAGATCGCTGGGGGCGGGGAAACACCATATATTTT. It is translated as CSVEDRWGRGNTIYF.

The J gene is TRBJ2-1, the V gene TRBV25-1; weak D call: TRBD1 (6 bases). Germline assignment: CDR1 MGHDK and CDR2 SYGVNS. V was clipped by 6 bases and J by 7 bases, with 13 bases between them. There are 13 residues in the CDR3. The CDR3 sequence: CASSDGQGNEQFF. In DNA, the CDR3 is TGTGCCAGCAGCGACGGCCAGGGGAATGAGCAGTTCTTC.

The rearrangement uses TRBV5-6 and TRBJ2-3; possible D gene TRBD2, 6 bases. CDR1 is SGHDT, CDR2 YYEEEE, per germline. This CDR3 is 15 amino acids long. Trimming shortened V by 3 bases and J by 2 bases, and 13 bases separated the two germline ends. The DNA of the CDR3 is TGTGCCAGCAGCTCGGGGGTTCGGGACACAGATACGCAGTATTTT. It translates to CASSSGVRDTDTQYF.

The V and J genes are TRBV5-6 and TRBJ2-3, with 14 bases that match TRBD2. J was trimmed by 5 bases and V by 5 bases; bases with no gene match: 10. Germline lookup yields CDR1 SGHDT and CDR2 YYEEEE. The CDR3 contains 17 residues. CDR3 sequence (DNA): TGTGCCAGCAGGGGACTAGCGGGAGTCAGAGGCCTAGATACGCAGTATTTT. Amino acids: CASRGLAGVRGLDTQYF.

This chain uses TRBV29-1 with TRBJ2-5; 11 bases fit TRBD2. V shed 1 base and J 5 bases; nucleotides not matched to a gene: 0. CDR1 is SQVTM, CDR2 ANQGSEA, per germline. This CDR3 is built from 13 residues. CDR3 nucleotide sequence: TGCAGCGTTGAAGGGACTAGCGGGGAGACCCAGTACTTC. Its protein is CSVEGTSGETQYF.

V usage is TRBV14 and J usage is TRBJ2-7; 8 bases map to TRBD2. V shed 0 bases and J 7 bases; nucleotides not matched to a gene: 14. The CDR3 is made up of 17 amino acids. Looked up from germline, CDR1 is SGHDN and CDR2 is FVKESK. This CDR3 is CASSQDSGPGGTPEQYF. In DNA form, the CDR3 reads TGTGCCAGCAGCCAAGATAGTGGACCGGGGGGGACCCCTGAGCAGTACTTC.

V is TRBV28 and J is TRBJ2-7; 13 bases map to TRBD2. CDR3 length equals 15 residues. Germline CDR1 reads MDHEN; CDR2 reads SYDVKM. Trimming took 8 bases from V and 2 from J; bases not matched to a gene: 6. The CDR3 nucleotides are TGTGCCAGCCGGGGCGGGACTAGCGGGACCTACGAGCAGTACTTC. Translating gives CASRGGTSGTYEQYF.

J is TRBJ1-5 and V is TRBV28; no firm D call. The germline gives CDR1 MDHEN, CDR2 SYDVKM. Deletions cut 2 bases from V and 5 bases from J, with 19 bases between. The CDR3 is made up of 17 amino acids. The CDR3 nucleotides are TGTGCCAGCAGTTTAGCGGGCGCAGCAAGACATCATCAGCCCCAGCATTTT. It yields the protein CASSLAGAARHHQPQHF.

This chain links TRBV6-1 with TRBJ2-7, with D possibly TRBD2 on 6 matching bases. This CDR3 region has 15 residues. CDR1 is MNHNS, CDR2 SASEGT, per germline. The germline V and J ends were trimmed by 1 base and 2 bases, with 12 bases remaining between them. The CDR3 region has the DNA TGTGCCAGCAGTGAAGGGGCGGGGATAACCTACGAGCAGTACTTC. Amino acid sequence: CASSEGAGITYEQYF.

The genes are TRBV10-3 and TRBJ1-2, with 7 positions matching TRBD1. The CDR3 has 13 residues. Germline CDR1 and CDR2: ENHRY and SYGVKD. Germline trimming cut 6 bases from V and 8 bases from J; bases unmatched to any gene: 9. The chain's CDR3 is CAIRMGRGTGYTF. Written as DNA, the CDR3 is TGTGCCATCAGGATGGGCAGGGGGACGGGCTACACCTTC.

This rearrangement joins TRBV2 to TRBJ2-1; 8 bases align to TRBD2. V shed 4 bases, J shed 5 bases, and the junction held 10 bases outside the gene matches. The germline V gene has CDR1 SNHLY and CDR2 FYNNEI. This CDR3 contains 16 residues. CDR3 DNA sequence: TGTGCCAGCAGTGTGTTTGGGACTAGGACCAACAATGAGCAGTTCTTC. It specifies CASSVFGTRTNNEQFF.

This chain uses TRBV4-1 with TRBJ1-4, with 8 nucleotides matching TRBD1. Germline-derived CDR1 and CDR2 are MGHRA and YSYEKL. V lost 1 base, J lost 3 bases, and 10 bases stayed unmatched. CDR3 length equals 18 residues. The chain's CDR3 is CASSQAPGQGRSNEKLFF. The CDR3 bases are TGCGCCAGCAGCCAAGCTCCCGGACAGGGCAGATCTAATGAAAAACTGTTTTTT.

The CDR3: CASSECGGHHNEQFF. DNA for the CDR3: TGTGCCAGCAGTGAATGCGGGGGGCATCACAATGAGCAGTTCTTC. The chain couples TRBV25-1 to TRBJ2-1, with 8 bases identical to TRBD2. This CDR3 region has 15 residues. Germline V CDR1 and CDR2: MGHDK, SYGVNS. J lost 5 bases, V lost 1 base, and 4 bases had no gene match.